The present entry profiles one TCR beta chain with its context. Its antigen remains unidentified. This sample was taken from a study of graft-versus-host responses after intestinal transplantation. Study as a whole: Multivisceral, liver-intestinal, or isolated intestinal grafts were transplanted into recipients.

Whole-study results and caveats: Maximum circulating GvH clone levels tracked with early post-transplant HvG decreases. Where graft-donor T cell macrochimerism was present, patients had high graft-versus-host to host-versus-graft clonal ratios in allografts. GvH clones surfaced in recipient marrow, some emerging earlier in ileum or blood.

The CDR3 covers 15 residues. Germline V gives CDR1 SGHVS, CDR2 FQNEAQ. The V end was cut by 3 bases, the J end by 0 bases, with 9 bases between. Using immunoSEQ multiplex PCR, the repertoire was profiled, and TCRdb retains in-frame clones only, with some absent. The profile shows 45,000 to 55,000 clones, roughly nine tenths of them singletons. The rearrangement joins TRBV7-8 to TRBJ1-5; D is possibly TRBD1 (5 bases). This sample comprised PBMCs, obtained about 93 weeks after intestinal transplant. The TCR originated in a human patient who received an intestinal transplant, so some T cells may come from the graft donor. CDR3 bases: TGTGCCAGCAGCTTGGGGGGATTTAGCAATCAGCCCCAGCATTTT. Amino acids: CASSLGGFSNQPQHF.